These 19 T cell receptor beta chains came from one sample sequenced in a study of long-term antiretroviral therapy in people with HIV. The assay used was immunoSEQ (version v3.0), run at survey level. The data were produced by immunoSEQ multiplex PCR, yet TCRdb's version contains in-frame clones alone and is incomplete. The sample holds about 24,000 clones, about 80% seen once. The sample consisted of unsorted PBMCs, taken 4.4 years after starting antiretroviral therapy. These receptors were collected from a man between 25 and 39 years old with HIV.

In DNA form, the CDR3 reads TGTGCCAGCAGCCCCGGTTCCTACTCTGGAAACACCATATATTTT. Translated, it gives CASSPGSYSGNTIYF. V is TRBV5-6 and J is TRBJ1-3; D unresolved. CDR1 SGHDT and CDR2 YYEEEE come from the germline V gene. This CDR3 region has 15 residues. The ends were cut back, 4 bases at V and 0 bases at J, with 11 bases in the middle. Supplemented by reference TRBV5-6 and TRBJ1-3, the full variable domain reads DAGVTQSPTHLIKTRGQQVTLRCSPKSGHDTVSWYQQALGQGPQFIFQYYEEEERQRGNFPDRFSGHQFPNYSSELNVNALLLGDSALYLCASSPGSYSGNTIYFGEGSWLTVV.

The V call is TRBV7-8, the J call TRBJ1-1; the D gene is possibly TRBD1 (5 bases). CDR1 is SGHVS and CDR2 is FQNEAQ in the germline V gene. Deletions cut 0 bases from V and 1 base from J, with 6 bases between. The CDR3 sequence is 14 residues long. CDR3 coding DNA: TGTGCCAGCAGCTTAGCCGGGGGGAACACTGAAGCTTTCTTT. Protein: CASSLAGGNTEAFF.

The chain carries TRBV19 and TRBJ1-5; TRBD1 matches at 7 bases. The V gene's germline CDR1 is LNHDA and CDR2 SQIVND (reference sequence). CDR3 length equals 15 residues. Trimming removed 8 bases from V and 4 bases from J; junction bases left unmatched: 11. The CDR3 spells CASAVPGQQNQPQHF. The CDR3 DNA reads as TGTGCCAGTGCTGTCCCGGGACAGCAAAATCAGCCCCAGCATTTT.

In this sample, this clone turned up a few times. In DNA, the CDR3 is TGCGCCAGCCGCCAGGCAGGGGGGAACACTGAAGCTTTCTTT. Protein product: CASRQAGGNTEAFF. The rearrangement joins TRBV5-1 to TRBJ1-1; 7 bases line up with TRBD1. The CDR3 spans 14 residues. Germline CDR1 is SGHRS and CDR2 is YFSETQ. Germline trimming cut 7 bases from V and 1 base from J; bases unmatched to any gene: 7.

The gene calls are TRBV7-9 and TRBJ1-1; TRBD1 aligns across 10 bases. This CDR3 region has 17 residues. V lost 3 bases and J lost 3; bases outside the gene matches: 10. The germline V gene has CDR1 SEHNR and CDR2 FQNEAQ (reference sequence). CDR3 nucleotides: TGTGCCAGCAGCTTCGGGACAGGGGTGATAGGGCACACTGAAGCTTTCTTT. It is translated as CASSFGTGVIGHTEAFF.

In DNA, the CDR3 is TGTGCCAGCAGCTTGGTGAGGGACACAGATACGCAGTATTTT. This encodes CASSLVRDTDTQYF. The chain has TRBV5-4 and TRBJ2-3; TRBD2 might be the D (5 bases). Trimming stripped 0 bases from V and 2 bases from J, with 7 bases between. The germline gives CDR1 SGHNT, CDR2 YYREEE (reference sequence). This CDR3 is built from 14 residues.

The V gene is TRBV9, the J gene TRBJ2-1; 9 nucleotides line up with TRBD2. Germline V lookup: CDR1 SGDLS, CDR2 YYNGEE. Unmatched junction bases numbered 12, after V lost 4 bases and J lost 4 bases. The CDR3 runs 17 residues. The CDR3, as DNA: TGTGCCAGCAGCCCTTTAGCGGGAGACCCGTTTTACAATGAGCAGTTCTTC. Translated, it gives CASSPLAGDPFYNEQFF.

The chain has TRBV30 and TRBJ1-2, with TRBD1 identical over 7 bases. V lost 1 base to trimming and J lost 1 base; unmatched junction nucleotides: 9. CDR1 and CDR2 (germline): GTSNPN, SVGIG (reference sequence). This CDR3 is 16 amino acids long. The CDR3 sequence: CAWSAPGQTNNYGYTF. For the CDR3, the DNA is TGTGCCTGGAGTGCCCCGGGACAGACGAATAACTATGGCTACACCTTC.

This chain joins TRBV7-3 and TRBJ1-2; the D gene is possibly TRBD1 (6 bases). Germline values: CDR1 SGHTA, CDR2 FQGTGA. The CDR3 is made up of 13 amino acids. Trimming removed 0 bases from V and 4 bases from J, with 6 bases in between. CDR3 in DNA: TGTGCCAGCAGCTTAACAGGGGGCTATGGCTACACCTTC. As protein: CASSLTGGYGYTF.

Judged by abundance, this clone is medium-sized. The J gene is TRBJ2-7, the V gene TRBV10-3; D is uncertain. The CDR3 is made up of 15 amino acids. V lost 2 bases and J lost 1, with 12 bases in between. The germline CDR1 and CDR2 sequences are ENHRY and SYGVKD. CDR3 sequence: CAISEELGFSYEQYF. CDR3 sequence (DNA): TGTGCCATCAGTGAGGAGTTAGGATTTTCCTACGAGCAGTACTTC.

The CDR3 loop reads CASSPPAGVRPTEQYF. DNA of the CDR3: TGTGCCAGCAGTCCACCAGCAGGAGTACGACCTACCGAGCAGTACTTC. The gene calls are TRBV28 and TRBJ2-7, with no clear D. This CDR3 is 16 amino acids long. Deletions cut 5 bases from V and 6 bases from J, with 23 bases between. The germline CDR1 and CDR2 sequences are MDHEN and SYDVKM.

This clone was observed a single time. The CDR3 nucleotides are TGTGCCAGCACCTTGGGACAGGGGGAAGTTAACTATGGCTACACCTTC. Translated, it gives CASTLGQGEVNYGYTF. This sequence joins TRBV28 and TRBJ1-2; 11 positions agree with TRBD1. CDR3 length: 16 amino acids. V lost 7 bases to trimming and J lost 1 base; unmatched junction nucleotides: 8. Germline CDR1 is MDHEN and CDR2 is SYDVKM.

The CDR3 is CASSEMWTSGGSSYNEQFF. The CDR3 bases are TGTGCCAGCAGTGAAATGTGGACTAGCGGGGGGAGCTCCTACAATGAGCAGTTCTTC. V usage is TRBV2 and J usage is TRBJ2-1; 14 bases are shared with TRBD2. CDR1 is SNHLY and CDR2 is FYNNEI in the germline V gene. V gave up 2 bases and J gave up 0 bases; unmatched junction bases: 6. This CDR3 has 19 residues.

On this clone: The sample has other DNA sequences that encode this CDR3 too. The gene calls are TRBV7-9 and TRBJ1-1, with D possibly being TRBD1 (5 bases). V was trimmed by 3 bases and J by 1 base, leaving 12 bases between them. Germline CDR1 SEHNR, CDR2 FQNEAQ (reference sequence). This CDR3 comprises 15 residues. CDR3 sequence reads: CASSLDGTGNTEAFF. CDR3 bases: TGTGCCAGCAGCTTGGACGGTACAGGGAACACTGAAGCTTTCTTT.

Only one count was recorded for this clone. The chain is built from TRBV5-1 and TRBJ2-3, with TRBD1 matching over 7 bases. The CDR3 is 15 amino acids. Germline assignment: CDR1 SGHRS and CDR2 YFSETQ. After removal of 0 bases from V and 3 bases from J, the junction contained 4 bases not matched to a gene. The CDR3 loop is CASSLDRGLTDTQYF. The DNA for the CDR3 is TGCGCCAGCAGCTTGGACAGGGGCTTAACAGATACGCAGTATTTT.

V usage is TRBV5-8 and J usage is TRBJ2-1, with 8 bases matching TRBD2. The CDR3 totals 16 residues. Germline assignment: CDR1 SGHTS and CDR2 YDEGEE. V shed 0 bases, J shed 4 bases, and the junction held 6 bases outside the gene matches. CDR3 sequence: CASSLALAGPYNEQFF. The CDR3 DNA is TGTGCCAGCAGCTTGGCTCTAGCGGGCCCTTACAATGAGCAGTTCTTC.

CDR3 residues: CASSFGTDYGEAFF. CDR3 in DNA: TGTGCCAGCAGCTTTGGGACCGATTATGGTGAAGCTTTCTTT. The chain joins TRBV5-6 to TRBJ1-1, with D possibly being TRBD1 (5 bases). Germline V gene lookup returns CDR1 SGHDT and CDR2 YYEEEE. The CDR3 has 14 residues. V gave up 2 bases and J gave up 7 bases, with 15 bases separating them.

A single count supports this clone. The chain combines TRBV28 with TRBJ2-6; 10 nucleotides align to TRBD2. CDR1 and CDR2 (germline): MDHEN, SYDVKM. Losses at the gene ends were 4 bases for V and 0 bases for J; bases not matched to a gene: 6. The CDR3 has 18 amino acids. The CDR3 reads CASSSLAGGYSGANVLTF. The CDR3 DNA sequence: TGTGCCAGCAGTTCTTTAGCGGGAGGTTACTCTGGGGCCAACGTCCTGACTTTC.

The rearrangement links TRBV6-1 to TRBJ2-7; 9 bases line up with TRBD1. This CDR3 is 14 amino acids long. Per the germline V gene, CDR1 is MNHNS and CDR2 is SASEGT. Germline trimming cut 7 bases from V and 0 bases from J; bases unmatched to any gene: 4. This CDR3 is CASTRDRASYEQYF. DNA of the CDR3: TGTGCCAGCACCCGGGACAGGGCCTCCTACGAGCAGTACTTC.